A single sample gave rise to the 21 T cell receptor beta chains below, sequenced in a study of T cell responses to AZD1222 COVID-19 vaccine. Measured with immunoSEQ multiplex PCR; TCRdb has only the in-frame clones, and not every one. The profile shows about 92,000 clones, nearly 90% of them singletons. The sequencing here drew on peripheral blood, taken on day 0 of AZD1222 vaccination. All receptors derive from an adult in good health.

The genes are TRBV19 and TRBJ1-6, with a possible D match to TRBD1 (5 bases). Germline V gives CDR1 LNHDA, CDR2 SQIVND (reference sequence). Trimming stripped 3 bases from V and 6 bases from J, with 9 bases between. The CDR3 has 14 amino acids. The CDR3 coding sequence is TGTGCCAGTAGTATGCAGGGAATTAATTCACCCCTCCACTTT. Protein: CASSMQGINSPLHF. The full variable domain, its missing parts supplied by reference TRBV19 and TRBJ1-6, is DGGITQSPKYLFRKEGQNVTLSCEQNLNHDAMYWYRQDPGQGLRLIYYSQIVNDFQKGDIAEGYSVSREKKESFPLTVTSAQKNPTAFYLCASSMQGINSPLHFGNGTRLTVT.

The chain combines TRBV19 with TRBJ1-1; no definite D call. The CDR3 covers 14 residues. Between the trimmed V and J ends, which lost 3 bases and 2 bases, there was a span of 10 bases. Germline V gives CDR1 LNHDA, CDR2 SQIVND (reference sequence). CDR3: CASSIRQTNTEAFF. Written as DNA, the CDR3 is TGTGCCAGTAGTATCAGGCAGACAAACACTGAAGCTTTCTTT.

The chain links TRBV27 to TRBJ2-1; D unresolved. Trimming took off 6 bases at V and 5 bases at J, with 8 bases between the two ends. CDR1 and CDR2 from the germline V gene are MNHEY and SMNVEV (reference sequence). The CDR3 is 12 amino acids. The CDR3 region is CASSNRDNEQFF. In DNA form, the CDR3 reads TGTGCCAGCAGCAATAGGGACAATGAGCAGTTCTTC.

The chain has TRBV19 and TRBJ1-3, with TRBD1 identical over 8 bases. V lost 5 bases, J lost 4 bases, and 7 bases stayed unmatched. Germline lookup yields CDR1 LNHDA and CDR2 SQIVND (reference sequence). This CDR3 spans 15 amino acids. The DNA of the CDR3 is TGTGCCAGTAGTGCTCAGGGGGCGCGCGGAAACACCATATATTTT. Its protein is CASSAQGARGNTIYF.

The V and J genes are TRBV10-1 and TRBJ2-7; 7 nucleotides line up with TRBD2. This CDR3 is 15 amino acids long. Germline-derived CDR1 and CDR2 are WNHNN and SYGVQD (reference sequence). J lost 2 bases, V lost 3 bases, and 7 bases had no gene match. The DNA of the CDR3 is TGCGCCAGCAGTGACGGGAGTAGCGGGCCCTACGAGCAGTACTTC. Amino acids: CASSDGSSGPYEQYF.

This clone was detected a few times. The chain is built from TRBV5-1 and TRBJ1-4, with 9 bases identical to TRBD1. Germline V CDR1 and CDR2: SGHRS, YFSETQ. The V segment lost 0 bases and the J segment 3 bases; nucleotides outside the gene matches: 3. The CDR3 totals 16 residues. DNA of the CDR3: TGCGCCAGCAGCTTGGGGGGACAGGGATCTAATGAAAAACTGTTTTTT. Translating it yields CASSLGGQGSNEKLFF.

V gene TRBV6-1 combines with J gene TRBJ1-5, with TRBD1 matching 8 bases. Germline V gives CDR1 MNHNS, CDR2 SASEGT. The trim removed 1 base at V and 5 bases at J, leaving 4 bases unmatched. This CDR3 region has 15 residues. CDR3 in amino acids: CASSEGSGGHQPQHF. The CDR3 DNA sequence: TGTGCCAGCAGTGAAGGGTCAGGGGGCCATCAGCCCCAGCATTTT.

The V call is TRBV28, the J call TRBJ1-5, with D possibly TRBD1 on 5 matching bases. CDR3 length: 14 residues. V lost 3 bases to trimming and J lost 8 bases, with 14 bases between them. CDR1 is MDHEN and CDR2 is SYDVKM in the germline V gene. CDR3 loop: CASSFGGATKPQHF. CDR3 coding DNA: TGTGCCAGCAGTTTTGGCGGGGCGACGAAGCCCCAGCATTTT. The entire variable domain, with the rest obtained from reference TRBV28 and TRBJ1-5, is as follows: DVKVTQSSRYLVKRTGEKVFLECVQDMDHENMFWYRQDPGLGLRLIYFSYDVKMKEKGDIPEGYSVSREKKERFSLILESASTNQTSMYLCASSFGGATKPQHFGDGTRLSIL.

J is TRBJ2-2 and V is TRBV5-1; 10 bases are a match to TRBD1. CDR3 length: 14 amino acids. Germline trimming cut 5 bases from V and 5 bases from J; bases unmatched to any gene: 3. Germline CDR1 is SGHRS and CDR2 is YFSETQ. The chain's CDR3 is CASRLGQGTGELFF. The CDR3 region has the DNA TGCGCCAGCAGACTGGGACAGGGGACCGGGGAGCTGTTTTTT.

This chain joins TRBV19 and TRBJ1-2; no clear D. Trimming took off 4 bases at V and 8 bases at J, with 11 bases between the two ends. Germline V CDR1 and CDR2: LNHDA, SQIVND (reference sequence). The CDR3 extends over 12 amino acids. CDR3 sequence: CASSRRPGGYTF. Written as DNA, the CDR3 is TGTGCCAGTAGTAGAAGACCCGGCGGCTACACCTTC.

This sequence joins TRBV28 and TRBJ1-4, with 8 positions matching TRBD1. This CDR3 region has 14 residues. In germline, CDR1 is MDHEN, CDR2 SYDVKM. J was trimmed by 6 bases and V by 6 bases; bases with no gene match: 6. The CDR3, as DNA: TGTGCCAGCAGCCCGGACAGGGATCATGAAAAACTGTTTTTT. The encoded protein is CASSPDRDHEKLFF.

The chain is built from TRBV7-8 and TRBJ1-2; D perhaps matches TRBD1 (6 bases). This CDR3 has 17 residues. V was trimmed by 0 bases and J by 0 bases, leaving 14 bases between them. The germline V gene encodes CDR1 SGHVS and CDR2 FQNEAQ. The CDR3 loop reads CASSLALQGASNYGYTF. In nucleotides, the CDR3 is TGTGCCAGCAGCTTAGCGTTACAGGGAGCTTCTAACTATGGCTACACCTTC.

The chain employs TRBV5-1 and TRBJ2-5; TRBD2 matches 10 bases. Germline V gene sequence: CDR1 SGHRS, CDR2 YFSETQ. With 2 bases clipped from V and 1 base from J, the junction kept 2 bases outside the gene matches. The length of the CDR3 is 15 residues. CDR3 protein: CASSLTSGIQETQYF. CDR3 in DNA: TGCGCCAGCAGCTTAACTAGCGGGATCCAAGAGACCCAGTACTTC.

CDR3 sequence: CASSLLPPANYGYTF. The CDR3 DNA is TGCGCCAGCAGTCTTTTGCCCCCTGCTAACTATGGCTACACCTTC. The rearrangement uses TRBV10-2 and TRBJ1-2; D is ambiguous. In germline, CDR1 is WSHSY, CDR2 SAAADI. Between the trimmed V and J ends, which lost 5 bases and 0 bases, there was a span of 13 bases. CDR3 size: 15 residues.

The V gene is TRBV5-4, the J gene TRBJ2-7; possibly TRBD2 for D (5 bases). Trimming shortened V by 1 base and J by 5 bases, and 10 bases separated the two germline ends. Germline V gene sequence: CDR1 SGHNT, CDR2 YYREEE (reference sequence). The CDR3 totals 13 residues. In nucleotides, the CDR3 is TGTGCCAGCAGCTTGTCCGGGGTCAACGAGCAGTACTTC. It yields the protein CASSLSGVNEQYF.

V and J are TRBV19 and TRBJ2-1; 7 bases fit TRBD2. Per germline, CDR1 LNHDA and CDR2 SQIVND (reference sequence). V lost 6 bases to trimming and J lost 2 bases; unmatched junction nucleotides: 10. The CDR3 contains 16 residues. CDR3 sequence (DNA): TGTGCCAGTAGCCTTTTCAGCGGGGTGACCTACAATGAGCAGTTCTTC. It codes for CASSLFSGVTYNEQFF.

This chain connects TRBV10-3 to TRBJ2-5; TRBD1 agrees at 7 bases. CDR1 and CDR2 from the germline V gene are ENHRY and SYGVKD. This CDR3 comprises 14 residues. The V and J ends lost 6 bases and 3 bases, in that order; junction bases with no gene match: 7. The CDR3 spells CAIRRGTGEETQYF. The CDR3 coding sequence is TGTGCCATCAGGAGGGGTACAGGGGAAGAGACCCAGTACTTC.

V usage is TRBV12-3 or TRBV12-4 and J usage is TRBJ1-5, with D uncertain. The CDR3 has 13 amino acids. The V gene lost 5 bases and the J gene lost 4 bases, with 9 bases spanning the gap. In nucleotides, the CDR3 is TGTGCCAGCAGTCTTGGGCTAAATCAGCCCCAGCATTTT. This sequence encodes CASSLGLNQPQHF.

The rearrangement links TRBV12-3 or TRBV12-4 to TRBJ2-2, with 9 bases matching TRBD2. The CDR3 covers 13 residues. The CDR3 protein is CVIGTSFTGELFF. The CDR3 DNA reads TGTGTCATCGGGACTAGCTTCACCGGGGAGCTGTTTTTT.

The genes are TRBV28 and TRBJ1-3; 7 bases line up with TRBD1. The CDR3 runs to 14 residues. The V gene end was trimmed by 7 bases and the J gene end by 4 bases; junction bases not matched to a gene: 7. CDR1 is MDHEN, CDR2 SYDVKM, per germline. The CDR3 nucleotides read TGTGCCAGCAACTTCAGGGGGTCCGGAAACACCATATATTTT. This translates into CASNFRGSGNTIYF.

This clone was counted between two and nine times. The V and J genes are TRBV9 and TRBJ2-3; D might be TRBD1 or TRBD2, each matching 5 bases. Germline CDR1 is SGDLS and CDR2 is YYNGEE. This CDR3 has 12 amino acids. V was pared by 4 bases and J by 5 bases, with 8 bases between. The chain's CDR3 is CASSPGRDTQYF. The CDR3 nucleotides read TGTGCCAGCAGCCCAGGGAGAGATACGCAGTATTTT. The full variable domain, its missing parts supplied by reference TRBV9 and TRBJ2-3, is DSGVTQTPKHLITATGQRVTLRCSPRSGDLSVYWYQQSLDQGLQFLIQYYNGEERAKGNILERFSAQQFPDLHSELNLSSLELGDSALYFCASSPGRDTQYFGPGTRLTVL.